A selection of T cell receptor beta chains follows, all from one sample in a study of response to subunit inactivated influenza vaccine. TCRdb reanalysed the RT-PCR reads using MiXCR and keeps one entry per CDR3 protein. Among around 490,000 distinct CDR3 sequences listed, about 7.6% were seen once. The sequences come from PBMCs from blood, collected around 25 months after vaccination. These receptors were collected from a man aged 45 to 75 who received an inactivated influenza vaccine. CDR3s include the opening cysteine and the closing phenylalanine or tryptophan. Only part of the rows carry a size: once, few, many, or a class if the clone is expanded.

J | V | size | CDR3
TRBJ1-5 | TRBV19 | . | CASSTDGRYQPQHF
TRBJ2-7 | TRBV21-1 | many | CASSKLTFASILHQGSYEQYF
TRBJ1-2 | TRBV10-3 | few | CAISESYMGQSYGYTF
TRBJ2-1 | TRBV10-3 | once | CAIRVSSGNKEQFF
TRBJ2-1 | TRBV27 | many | CASSPNGAYNEQFF
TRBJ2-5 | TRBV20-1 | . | CSASGGATETQYF
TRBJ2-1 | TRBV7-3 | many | CASGTGAGGKFF
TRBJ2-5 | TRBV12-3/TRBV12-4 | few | CASSSLAGGAQYF
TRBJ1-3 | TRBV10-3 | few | CATGGEISGNTIYF
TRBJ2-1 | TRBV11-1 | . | CASTSGVENEQFF
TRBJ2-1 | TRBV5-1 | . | CASSLGSAGGVNEQFF
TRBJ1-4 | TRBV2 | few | CATQRDRFNEKLFF
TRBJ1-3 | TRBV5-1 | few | CASSFRGLSSGNTIYF
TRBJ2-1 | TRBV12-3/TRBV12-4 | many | CASRDSHWQFF
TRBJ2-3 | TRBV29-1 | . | CSVGHARADTQYF
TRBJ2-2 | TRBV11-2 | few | CASSAQGSTGELFF
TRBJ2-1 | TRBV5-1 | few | CASSLGVPSSYNEQFF
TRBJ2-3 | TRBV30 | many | CAWSVQQDTQYF
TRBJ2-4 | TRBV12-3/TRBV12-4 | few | CASSRRTGLRIQYF
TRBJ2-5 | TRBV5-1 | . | CASSFTSGREKQETQYF
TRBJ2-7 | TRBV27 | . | CASSKVSGVYEQYF
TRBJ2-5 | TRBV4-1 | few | CASSQERRKGQPRTQKSETQYF
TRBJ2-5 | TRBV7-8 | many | CASTTSGGGETQYF
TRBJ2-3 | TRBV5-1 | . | CASSQNPTTSGGRSTQYF
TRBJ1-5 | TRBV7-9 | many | CASSAGTGHQPQHF
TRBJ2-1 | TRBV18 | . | CASSNTGYEQFF
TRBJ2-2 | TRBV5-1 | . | CASSSAGGMDTGELFF
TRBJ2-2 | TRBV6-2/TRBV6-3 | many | CASSSMEGPGELFF
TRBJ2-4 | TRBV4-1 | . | CASSHPGGEDIQYF
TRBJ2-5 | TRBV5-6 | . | CASSRPQVRETQYF
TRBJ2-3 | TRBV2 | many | CASNPPLGVVFTDTQYF
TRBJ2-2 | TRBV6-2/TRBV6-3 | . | CASSYRQANTGELFF
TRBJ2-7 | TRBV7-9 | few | CASSSRIGPNYEQYF
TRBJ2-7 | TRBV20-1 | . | CSARDQGRAVYEQYF
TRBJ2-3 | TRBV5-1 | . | CASSSQRSTDTQYF
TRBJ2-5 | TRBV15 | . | CATSFNHKETQYF
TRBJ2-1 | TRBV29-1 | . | CSVEKGTGLPPGQFF
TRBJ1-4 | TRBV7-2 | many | CASSLASGGNEKLFF
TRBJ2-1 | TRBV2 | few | CASRRELRNEQFF
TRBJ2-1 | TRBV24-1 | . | CATSDFPDNEQFF
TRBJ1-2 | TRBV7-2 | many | CASSLQSGSGYGYTF
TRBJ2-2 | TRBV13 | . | CASSLGLAGGRTGELFF
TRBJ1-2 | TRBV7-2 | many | CASSAEVGGYTF
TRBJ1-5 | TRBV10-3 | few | CAISGSGARPSNQPQHF